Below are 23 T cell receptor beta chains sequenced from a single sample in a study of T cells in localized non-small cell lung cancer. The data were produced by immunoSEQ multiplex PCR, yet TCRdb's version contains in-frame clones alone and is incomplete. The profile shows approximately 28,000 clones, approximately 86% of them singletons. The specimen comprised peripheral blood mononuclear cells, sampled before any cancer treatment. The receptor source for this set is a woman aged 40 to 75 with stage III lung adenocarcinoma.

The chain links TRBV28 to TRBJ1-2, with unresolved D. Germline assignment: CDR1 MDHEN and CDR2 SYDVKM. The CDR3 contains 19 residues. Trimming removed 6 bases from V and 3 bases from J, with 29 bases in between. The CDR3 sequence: CASRQSWVEASRRDYGYTF. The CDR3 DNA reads TGTGCCAGCAGACAGAGCTGGGTTGAGGCGTCACGGAGAGACTATGGCTACACCTTC.

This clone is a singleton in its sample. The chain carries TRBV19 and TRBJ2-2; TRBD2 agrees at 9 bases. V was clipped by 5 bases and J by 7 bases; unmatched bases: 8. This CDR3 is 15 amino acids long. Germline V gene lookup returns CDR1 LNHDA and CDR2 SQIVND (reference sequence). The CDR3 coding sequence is TGTGCCAGTAGTGGTAGCGGGAGTGCTGGCGGGGAGCTGTTTTTT. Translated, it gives CASSGSGSAGGELFF.

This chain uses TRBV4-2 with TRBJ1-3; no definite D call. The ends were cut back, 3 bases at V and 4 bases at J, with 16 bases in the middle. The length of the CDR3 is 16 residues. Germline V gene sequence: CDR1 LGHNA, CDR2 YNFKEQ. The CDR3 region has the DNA TGTGCCAGCAGCCACTCGAGTGGCACTTCGGGAAACACCATATATTTT. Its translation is CASSHSSGTSGNTIYF.

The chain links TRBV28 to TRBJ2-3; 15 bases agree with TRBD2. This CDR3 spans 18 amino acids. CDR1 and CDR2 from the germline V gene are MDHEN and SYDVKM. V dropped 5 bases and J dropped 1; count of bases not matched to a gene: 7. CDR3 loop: CASSQGLAGGIGTDTQYF. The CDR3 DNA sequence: TGTGCCAGCAGTCAAGGACTAGCGGGGGGGATAGGCACAGATACGCAGTATTTT.

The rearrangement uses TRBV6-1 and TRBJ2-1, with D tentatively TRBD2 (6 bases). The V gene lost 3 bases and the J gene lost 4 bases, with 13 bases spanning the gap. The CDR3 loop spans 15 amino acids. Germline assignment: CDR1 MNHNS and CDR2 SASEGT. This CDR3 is CASSESYGGYNEQFF. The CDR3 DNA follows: TGTGCCAGCAGTGAGTCTTATGGAGGGTACAATGAGCAGTTCTTC.

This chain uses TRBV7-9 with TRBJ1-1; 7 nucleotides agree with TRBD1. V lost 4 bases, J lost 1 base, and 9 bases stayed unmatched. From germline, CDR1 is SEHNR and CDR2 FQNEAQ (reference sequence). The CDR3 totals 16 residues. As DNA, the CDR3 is TGTGCCAGCAGCTGGACTCGGACAGGCACGAACACTGAAGCTTTCTTT. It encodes CASSWTRTGTNTEAFF.

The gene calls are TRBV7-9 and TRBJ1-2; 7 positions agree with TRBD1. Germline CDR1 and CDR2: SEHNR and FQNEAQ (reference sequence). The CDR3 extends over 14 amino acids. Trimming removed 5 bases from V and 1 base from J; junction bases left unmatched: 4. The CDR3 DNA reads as TGTGCCAGCAGCCTCGGACAGGTTAACTATGGCTACACCTTC. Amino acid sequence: CASSLGQVNYGYTF.

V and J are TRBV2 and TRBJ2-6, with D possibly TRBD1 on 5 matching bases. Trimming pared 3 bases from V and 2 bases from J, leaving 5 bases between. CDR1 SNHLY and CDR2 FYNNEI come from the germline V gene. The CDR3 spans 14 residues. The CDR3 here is CASSDRAGANVLTF. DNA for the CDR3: TGTGCCAGCAGTGACAGGGCTGGGGCCAACGTCCTGACTTTC.

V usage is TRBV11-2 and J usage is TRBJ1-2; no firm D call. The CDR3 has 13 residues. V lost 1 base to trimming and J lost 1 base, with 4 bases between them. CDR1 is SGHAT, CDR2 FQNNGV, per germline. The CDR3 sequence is CASSLGVNYGYTF. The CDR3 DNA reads TGTGCCAGCAGCTTAGGAGTTAACTATGGCTACACCTTC.

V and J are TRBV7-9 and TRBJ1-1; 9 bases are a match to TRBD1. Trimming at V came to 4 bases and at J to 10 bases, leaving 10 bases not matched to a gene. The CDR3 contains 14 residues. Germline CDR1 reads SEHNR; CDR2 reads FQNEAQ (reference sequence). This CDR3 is CASSSYRDRAGAFF. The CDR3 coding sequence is TGTGCCAGCAGCTCCTACCGGGACAGGGCTGGAGCTTTCTTT.

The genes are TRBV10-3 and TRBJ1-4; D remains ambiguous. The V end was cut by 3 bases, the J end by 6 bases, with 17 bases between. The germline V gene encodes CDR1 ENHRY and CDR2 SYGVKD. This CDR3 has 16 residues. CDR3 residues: CAISDSKEVSYEKLFF. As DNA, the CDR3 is TGTGCCATCAGTGACTCAAAGGAGGTGTCTTATGAAAAACTGTTTTTT.

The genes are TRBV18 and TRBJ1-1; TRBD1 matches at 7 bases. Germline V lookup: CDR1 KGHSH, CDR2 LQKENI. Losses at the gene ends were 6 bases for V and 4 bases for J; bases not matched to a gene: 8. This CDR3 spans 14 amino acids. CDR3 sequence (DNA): TGTGCCAGCTCCCAAAACAGGGGCTCCACTGAAGCTTTCTTT. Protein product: CASSQNRGSTEAFF.

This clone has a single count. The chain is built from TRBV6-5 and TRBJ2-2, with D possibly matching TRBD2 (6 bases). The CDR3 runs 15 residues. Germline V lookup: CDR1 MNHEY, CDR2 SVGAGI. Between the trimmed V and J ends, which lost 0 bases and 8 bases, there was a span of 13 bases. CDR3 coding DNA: TGTGCCAGCAGTTACTCGGGCCGGGGAGGTGGGGAGCTGTTTTTT. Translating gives CASSYSGRGGGELFF.

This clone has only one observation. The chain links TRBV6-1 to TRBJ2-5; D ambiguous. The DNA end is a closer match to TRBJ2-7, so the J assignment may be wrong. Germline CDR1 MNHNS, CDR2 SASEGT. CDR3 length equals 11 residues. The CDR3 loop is CASRRMSEQYF. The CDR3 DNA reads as TGTGCCAGCAGGAGGATGAGCGAGCAGTACTTC.

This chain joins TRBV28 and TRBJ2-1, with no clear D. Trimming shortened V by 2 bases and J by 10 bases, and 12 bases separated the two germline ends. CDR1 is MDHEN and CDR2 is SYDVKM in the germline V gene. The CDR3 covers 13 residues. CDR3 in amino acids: CASSLGHNQEQFF. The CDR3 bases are TGTGCCAGCAGTTTAGGCCATAATCAAGAGCAGTTCTTC.

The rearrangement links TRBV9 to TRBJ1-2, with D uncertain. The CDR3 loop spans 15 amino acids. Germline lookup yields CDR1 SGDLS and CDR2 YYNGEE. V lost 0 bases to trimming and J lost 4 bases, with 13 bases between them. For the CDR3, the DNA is TGTGCCAGCAGCGTAGGGGGAGCGGGAAGCTATGGCTACACCTTC. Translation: CASSVGGAGSYGYTF.

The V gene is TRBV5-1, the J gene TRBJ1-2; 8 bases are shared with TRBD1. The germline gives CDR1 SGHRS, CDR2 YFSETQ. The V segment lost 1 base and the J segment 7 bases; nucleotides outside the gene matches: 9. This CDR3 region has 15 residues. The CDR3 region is CASSLPRTGMGGYTF. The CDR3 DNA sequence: TGCGCCAGCAGCTTGCCCCGGACAGGGATGGGTGGCTACACCTTC.

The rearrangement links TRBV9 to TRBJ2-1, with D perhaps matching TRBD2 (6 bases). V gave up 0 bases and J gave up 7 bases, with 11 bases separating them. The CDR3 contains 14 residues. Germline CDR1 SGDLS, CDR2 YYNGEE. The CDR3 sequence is CASSVAGVDNEQFF. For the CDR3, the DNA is TGTGCCAGCAGCGTAGCGGGAGTAGATAATGAGCAGTTCTTC. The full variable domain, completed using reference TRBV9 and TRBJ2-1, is DSGVTQTPKHLITATGQRVTLRCSPRSGDLSVYWYQQSLDQGLQFLIQYYNGEERAKGNILERFSAQQFPDLHSELNLSSLELGDSALYFCASSVAGVDNEQFFGPGTRLTVL.

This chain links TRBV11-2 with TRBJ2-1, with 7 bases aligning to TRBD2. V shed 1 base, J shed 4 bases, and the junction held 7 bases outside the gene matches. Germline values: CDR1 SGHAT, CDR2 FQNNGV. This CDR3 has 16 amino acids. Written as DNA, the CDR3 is TGTGCCAGCAGCTTAGGGGGGACTACCGCATACAATGAGCAGTTCTTC. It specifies CASSLGGTTAYNEQFF.

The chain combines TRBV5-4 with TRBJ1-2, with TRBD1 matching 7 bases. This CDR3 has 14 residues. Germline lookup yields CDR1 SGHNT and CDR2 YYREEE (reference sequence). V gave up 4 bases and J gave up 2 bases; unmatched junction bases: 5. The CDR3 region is CASSTRTGNYGYTF. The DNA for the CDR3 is TGTGCCAGCAGCACCCGGACAGGAAACTATGGCTACACCTTC. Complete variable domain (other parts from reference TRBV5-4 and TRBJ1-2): ETGVTQSPTHLIKTRGQQVTLRCSSQSGHNTVSWYQQALGQGPQFIFQYYREEENGRGNFPPRFSGLQFPNYSSELNVNALELDDSALYLCASSTRTGNYGYTFGSGTRLTVV.

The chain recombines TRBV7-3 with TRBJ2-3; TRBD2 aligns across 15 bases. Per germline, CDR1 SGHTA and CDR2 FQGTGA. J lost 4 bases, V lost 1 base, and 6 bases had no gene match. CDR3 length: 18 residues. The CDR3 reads CASSLSRTSGRASDTQYF. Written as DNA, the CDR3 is TGTGCCAGCAGCTTAAGTCGGACTAGCGGGAGGGCCTCAGATACGCAGTATTTT.

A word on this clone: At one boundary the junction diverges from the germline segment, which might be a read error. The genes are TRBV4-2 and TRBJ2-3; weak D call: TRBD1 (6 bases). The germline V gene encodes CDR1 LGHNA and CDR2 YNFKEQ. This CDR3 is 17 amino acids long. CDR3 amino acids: CASGQGFAGQTADTQYF. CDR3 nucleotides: TGTGCCAGCGGCCAAGGATTCGCCGGACAGACAGCAGATACGCAGTATTTT.

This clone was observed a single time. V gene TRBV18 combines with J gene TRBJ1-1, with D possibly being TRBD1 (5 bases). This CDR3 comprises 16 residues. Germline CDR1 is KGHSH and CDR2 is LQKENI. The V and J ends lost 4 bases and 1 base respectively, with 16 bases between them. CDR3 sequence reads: CASSRQGRNKNTEAFF. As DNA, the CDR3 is TGTGCCAGCTCACGTCAGGGAAGGAATAAGAACACTGAAGCTTTCTTT.